Below, 26 T cell receptor beta chains from the same sample are listed, as sequenced in a study of shared T cell receptors in the human thymus (dated by TCRdb to the early 2020s). The library was prepared using the immunoSEQ multiplex PCR assay. TCRdb provides this immuneACCESS table in a form limited to in-frame rearrangements. Some clones are lacking; in checked studies, under half of them reflect an unresolved V gene, and why the rest are absent is not known. This sample lists approximately 490,000 clones; about four fifths were detected once. The top ten clonotypes cover more than 0.01% of the sample. These records were also assigned to another study, of human thymus T cells.

The specimen sequenced was thymocytes. The receptors derive from a boy younger than two with a congenital heart defect. Donor details come from another sample of the same person, matched by shared clones.

The chain carries TRBV5-1 and TRBJ1-1, with D unclear. There are 13 residues in the CDR3. Germline-derived CDR1 and CDR2 are SGHRS and YFSETQ. Trimming stripped 4 bases from V and 3 bases from J, with 10 bases between. CDR3 coding DNA: TGCGCCAGCAGCGCCGACCAGGACACTGAAGCTTTCTTT. It specifies CASSADQDTEAFF.

This rearrangement joins TRBV14 to TRBJ2-7; 9 nucleotides line up with TRBD1. The length of the CDR3 is 17 residues. The V segment lost 5 bases and the J segment 5 bases; nucleotides outside the gene matches: 16. Germline lookup yields CDR1 SGHDN and CDR2 FVKESK. In nucleotides, the CDR3 is TGTGCCAGCAGCGCCCCTAATGGTAAGGACAGGGGCCACGAGCAGTACTTC. Amino acids: CASSAPNGKDRGHEQYF. The entire variable domain, with the rest obtained from reference TRBV14 and TRBJ2-7, is as follows: EAGVTQFPSHSVIEKGQTVTLRCDPISGHDNLYWYRRVMGKEIKFLLHFVKESKQDESGMPNNRFLAERTGGTYSTLKVQPAELEDSGVYFCASSAPNGKDRGHEQYFGPGTRLTVT.

The chain has TRBV5-1 and TRBJ2-5; D is perhaps TRBD2 (6 bases). From germline, CDR1 is SGHRS and CDR2 YFSETQ. The V and J ends lost 4 bases and 5 bases respectively, with 6 bases between them. This CDR3 region has 11 residues. The CDR3 protein is CASSRGETQYF. The CDR3 DNA is TGCGCCAGCAGCCGGGGGGAGACCCAGTACTTC.

This clone was counted between two and nine times. This rearrangement joins TRBV11-2 to TRBJ2-2; D not resolved. CDR3 length: 14 residues. Germline CDR1 reads SGHAT; CDR2 reads FQNNGV. V was pared by 1 base and J by 5 bases, with 8 bases between. CDR3 nucleotide sequence: TGTGCCAGCAGCTTAGTTTCGAGTACCGGGGAGCTGTTTTTT. The encoded protein is CASSLVSSTGELFF. Full variable domain (remainder filled in from reference TRBV11-2 and TRBJ2-2): EAGVAQSPRYKIIEKRQSVAFWCNPISGHATLYWYQQILGQGPKLLIQFQNNGVVDDSQLPKDRFSAERLKGVDSTLKIQPAKLEDSAVYLCASSLVSSTGELFFGEGSRLTVL.

The chain employs TRBV4-3 and TRBJ2-7, with 7 bases aligning to TRBD1. The CDR3 length is 16 residues. J gave up 3 bases and V 3 bases, and 11 bases lay outside the gene matches. Germline CDR1 reads LGHNA; CDR2 reads YSLEER. CDR3 in DNA: TGCGCCAGCAGCCAGTCACACCTACAGGGGAACTACGAGCAGTACTTC. Its protein is CASSQSHLQGNYEQYF.

The chain uses TRBV5-5 and TRBJ1-1; 7 bases fit TRBD1. V dropped 1 base and J dropped 1; count of bases not matched to a gene: 1. The CDR3 contains 14 residues. The germline V gene has CDR1 SGHKS and CDR2 YYEKEE (reference sequence). The CDR3: CASSLHRGNTEAFF. In nucleotides, the CDR3 is TGTGCCAGCAGCTTGCACAGGGGGAACACTGAAGCTTTCTTT.

The chain uses TRBV6-6 and TRBJ1-5; D not certain. CDR3 length equals 14 residues. Germline CDR1 and CDR2: MNHNY and SVGAGI (reference sequence). The V end lost 6 bases, the J end lost 5 bases, and 14 bases lay between the germline ends. The CDR3, as DNA: TGTGCCAGCAGCCTAACTAAATATGATCAGCCCCAGCATTTT. Translating it yields CASSLTKYDQPQHF.

The rearrangement uses TRBV6-5 and TRBJ2-7; tentative D call: TRBD2 (5 bases). The V gene's germline CDR1 is MNHEY and CDR2 SVGAGI. The CDR3 sequence is 11 residues long. The V gene lost 5 bases and the J gene lost 6 bases, with 8 bases spanning the gap. The CDR3 sequence: CASSLRGEQYF. The CDR3, as DNA: TGTGCCAGCAGTCTCCGGGGCGAGCAGTACTTC.

The genes are TRBV11-3 and TRBJ1-2; 8 bases agree with TRBD1. Germline V CDR1 and CDR2: SGHNT, YENEEA. CDR3 length: 14 amino acids. V lost 4 bases and J lost 6; bases outside the gene matches: 7. CDR3 region: CASSYLQGVDGYTF. CDR3 nucleotides: TGTGCCAGCAGCTACTTACAGGGGGTGGATGGCTACACCTTC.

The chain carries TRBV29-1 and TRBJ2-1; the D gene is possibly TRBD2 (5 bases). Germline V gene sequence: CDR1 SQVTM, CDR2 ANQGSEA. The CDR3 spans 16 residues. Trimming took 3 bases from V and 0 from J, leaving 15 bases between them. CDR3 loop: CSVDRRSGSSYNEQFF. Written as DNA, the CDR3 is TGCAGCGTTGACAGGCGTTCGGGGAGCTCCTACAATGAGCAGTTCTTC.

This clone has only a few counts. The chain combines TRBV5-6 with TRBJ2-5; 7 bases match TRBD2. Germline V CDR1 and CDR2: SGHDT, YYEEEE. Losses at the gene ends were 2 bases for V and 5 bases for J; bases not matched to a gene: 0. This CDR3 spans 12 amino acids. CDR3: CASSFGGETQYF. The CDR3 DNA sequence: TGTGCCAGCAGCTTCGGGGGGGAGACCCAGTACTTC.

The rearrangement uses TRBV27 and TRBJ1-4, with TRBD1 matching over 7 bases. V lost 4 bases and J lost 1; bases outside the gene matches: 3. CDR3 size: 15 residues. CDR1 and CDR2 (germline): MNHEY, SMNVEV (reference sequence). The CDR3 protein is CASSSRQGTNEKLFF. The CDR3 nucleotides read TGTGCCAGCAGTTCCCGACAGGGAACTAATGAAAAACTGTTTTTT.

A remark on this clone: Other DNA variants within this sample encode the same CDR3. J is TRBJ2-7 and V is TRBV28; 13 bases fit TRBD2. Germline V gene lookup returns CDR1 MDHEN and CDR2 SYDVKM. CDR3 length equals 15 residues. V shed 5 bases, J shed 2 bases, and the junction held 3 bases outside the gene matches. The CDR3 is CASSLGLAGAYEQYF. The CDR3 DNA follows: TGTGCCAGCAGTCTAGGACTAGCGGGGGCCTACGAGCAGTACTTC.

V usage is TRBV5-4 and J usage is TRBJ2-7; 8 bases are a match to TRBD1. V trimming: 0 bases; J trimming: 0 bases; junction bases outside the gene matches: 5. Germline assignment: CDR1 SGHNT and CDR2 YYREEE (reference sequence). The CDR3 consists of 16 residues. The chain's CDR3 is CASSLGQGKGSYEQYF. The DNA of the CDR3 is TGTGCCAGCAGCTTGGGACAGGGGAAGGGCTCCTACGAGCAGTACTTC.

V is TRBV25-1 and J is TRBJ1-5; 11 bases map to TRBD1. The CDR3 is made up of 14 amino acids. Per germline, CDR1 MGHDK and CDR2 SYGVNS. After removal of 6 bases from V and 5 bases from J, the junction contained 3 bases not matched to a gene. CDR3 protein: CASRDRGPYQPQHF. CDR3 sequence (DNA): TGTGCCAGCAGGGACAGGGGGCCCTATCAGCCCCAGCATTTT.

The chain combines TRBV19 with TRBJ2-3, with TRBD2 as a possible D gene (7 bases). The CDR3 runs to 13 residues. V was cut by 9 bases and J by 7 bases, with 17 bases left in between. Germline V gene lookup returns CDR1 LNHDA and CDR2 SQIVND (reference sequence). CDR3 DNA: TGTGCCAGCCACGGGGGGCGCAAAAATACGCAGTATTTT. Its translation is CASHGGRKNTQYF.

In its sample, this clone was seen once. The V gene is TRBV2, the J gene TRBJ1-5, with D perhaps matching TRBD1 (5 bases). There are 15 residues in the CDR3. Germline V gene lookup returns CDR1 SNHLY and CDR2 FYNNEI. V shed 4 bases and J shed 5 bases, with 15 bases lying between them. The CDR3 coding sequence is TGTGCCAGCAGTGTGGGCAGGGTGGCCGATCAGCCCCAGCATTTT. Translating gives CASSVGRVADQPQHF. Filled out from reference TRBV2 and TRBJ1-5, the complete variable domain reads EPEVTQTPSHQVTQMGQEVILRCVPISNHLYFYWYRQILGQKVEFLVSFYNNEISEKSEIFDDQFSVERPDGSNFTLKIRSTKLEDSAMYFCASSVGRVADQPQHFGDGTRLSIL.

V and J are TRBV27 and TRBJ2-1, with D perhaps matching TRBD2 (6 bases). The germline CDR1 and CDR2 sequences are MNHEY and SMNVEV (reference sequence). V lost 7 bases, J lost 0 bases, and 13 bases lay in between. The CDR3 runs 15 residues. The DNA for the CDR3 is TGTGCCAGCACCCGGGGGATTTCCTCCTACAATGAGCAGTTCTTC. Its translation: CASTRGISSYNEQFF.

The chain is built from TRBV27 and TRBJ1-1; 7 bases line up with TRBD1. This CDR3 has 17 residues. The germline V gene encodes CDR1 MNHEY and CDR2 SMNVEV (reference sequence). V trimming: 5 bases; J trimming: 0 bases; junction bases outside the gene matches: 12. The chain's CDR3 is CASSPRPGQKMNTEAFF. For the CDR3, the DNA is TGTGCCAGCAGTCCGCGACCGGGACAGAAAATGAACACTGAAGCTTTCTTT.

The J gene is TRBJ2-7, the V gene TRBV6-4, with 14 bases aligning to TRBD2. Trimming at V came to 3 bases and at J to 2 bases, leaving 12 bases not matched to a gene. There are 19 residues in the CDR3. CDR1 and CDR2 from the germline V gene are MRHNA and SNTAGT. The CDR3 loop reads CASSEPGLAGDAGTYEQYF. Here the CDR3 DNA reads TGTGCCAGCAGTGAACCGGGACTAGCGGGAGATGCGGGAACCTACGAGCAGTACTTC.

The chain uses TRBV23-1 and TRBJ2-7, with a tentative D call TRBD2 (5 bases). TRBV23-1 is labeled an ORF, and its function is uncertain. The CDR3 totals 12 residues. Trimming shortened V by 1 base and J by 10 bases, and 11 bases separated the two germline ends. CDR3 sequence reads: CASSQCLRVQYF. CDR3 sequence (DNA): TGCGCCAGCAGTCAATGCTTGAGGGTACAGTACTTC.

This clone has more than one count but fewer than ten. The V and J genes are TRBV30 and TRBJ2-7, with D unresolved. Trimming removed 0 bases at V and 3 bases at J, with 12 bases between. Germline V gene lookup returns CDR1 GTSNPN and CDR2 SVGIG (reference sequence). The CDR3 spans 14 residues. The chain's CDR3 is CAWSVQSNHYEQYF. The CDR3 coding sequence is TGTGCCTGGAGTGTACAGTCCAACCACTACGAGCAGTACTTC.

CDR3 coding DNA: TGTGCCAGTAGTATCCGGCCTAGCGGGAGGGGCCAAGAGACCCAGTACTTC. Protein product: CASSIRPSGRGQETQYF. The chain couples TRBV19 to TRBJ2-5; 12 nucleotides align to TRBD2. The CDR3 loop spans 17 amino acids. The J segment lost 1 base and the V segment lost 3 bases, leaving 6 bases of the junction unmatched. Germline V gene sequence: CDR1 LNHDA, CDR2 SQIVND (reference sequence).

The V call is TRBV5-1, the J call TRBJ1-2, with D possibly TRBD1 on 5 matching bases. The CDR3 sequence is 13 residues long. V lost 4 bases, J lost 2 bases, and 9 bases lay in between. Germline CDR1 is SGHRS and CDR2 is YFSETQ. This chain's CDR3 is CASSSHRNYGYTF. CDR3 nucleotide sequence: TGCGCCAGCAGCAGCCACAGGAACTATGGCTACACCTTC.

The chain links TRBV5-6 to TRBJ2-3; TRBD1 is a possible D gene (6 bases). The CDR3 has 14 residues. The germline V gene encodes CDR1 SGHDT and CDR2 YYEEEE. V was pared by 5 bases and J by 2 bases, with 12 bases between. CDR3 amino acids: CASSIEGVTDTQYF. DNA for the CDR3: TGTGCCAGCAGTATAGAGGGGGTCACAGATACGCAGTATTTT. Supplemented by reference TRBV5-6 and TRBJ2-3, the full variable domain reads DAGVTQSPTHLIKTRGQQVTLRCSPKSGHDTVSWYQQALGQGPQFIFQYYEEEERQRGNFPDRFSGHQFPNYSSELNVNALLLGDSALYLCASSIEGVTDTQYFGPGTRLTVL.

V and J are TRBV19 and TRBJ1-5; 10 positions agree with TRBD1. CDR1 is LNHDA and CDR2 is SQIVND in the germline V gene (reference sequence). This CDR3 is built from 14 residues. V lost 6 bases and J lost 5; bases outside the gene matches: 4. In DNA, the CDR3 is TGTGCCAGTAGAGGGACAGGGGTGGATCAGCCCCAGCATTTT. Amino acid sequence: CASRGTGVDQPQHF. Using reference TRBV19 and TRBJ1-5 for the parts outside the CDR3, the full variable domain is DGGITQSPKYLFRKEGQNVTLSCEQNLNHDAMYWYRQDPGQGLRLIYYSQIVNDFQKGDIAEGYSVSREKKESFPLTVTSAQKNPTAFYLCASRGTGVDQPQHFGDGTRLSIL.